Listed here is a single T cell receptor (beta chain). The antigen this receptor binds is unknown. No much larger clonotype is one base removed from it; base qualities were not supplied. Measured from the cysteine to the phenylalanine, the CDR3 is 13 residues long. Solely the CDR3 DNA is kept, with 39 bases framed from the first base. V loses 1 base of germline sequence and J loses 9 bases, and the interval between the two ends is 10 bases. The germline V gene gives CDR1 as MNHEY and CDR2 as SVGAGI. This entry belongs to a study of technical replicates of blood from several donors (dated by TCRdb to about 2017). To prepare the library, the immunoSEQ multiplex PCR assay was applied. TCRdb's version of the immuneACCESS table is confined to in-frame rearrangements and falls short of the full clone set. An unresolved V gene accounts for under half of the shortfall where checked; the remainder is of unknown origin. This sample gives some 94,000 clones in total; 95% to 97% of them show up just once. 0.36% of the sample comes from the top ten.

This receptor chain uses TRBV6-5 and TRBJ2-1; TRBD2 is a possible D gene, resting on 5 matching bases. The receptor comes from a human donor in good health. The sequenced sample consisted of T cells isolated from PBMCs. The DNA is TGTGCCAGCAGTTACTTGATGAGCGGTGAGCAGTTCTTC. Its translation reads: CASSYLMSGEQFF.